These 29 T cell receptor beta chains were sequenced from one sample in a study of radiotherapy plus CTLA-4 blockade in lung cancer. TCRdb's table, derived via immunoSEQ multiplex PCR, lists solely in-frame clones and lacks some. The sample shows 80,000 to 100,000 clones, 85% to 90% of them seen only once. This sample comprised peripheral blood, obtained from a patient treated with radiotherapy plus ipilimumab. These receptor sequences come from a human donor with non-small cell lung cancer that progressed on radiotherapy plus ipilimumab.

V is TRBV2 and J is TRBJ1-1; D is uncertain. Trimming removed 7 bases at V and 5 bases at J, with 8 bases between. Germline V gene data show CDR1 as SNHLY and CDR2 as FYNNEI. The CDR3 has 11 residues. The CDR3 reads CASKQFTEAFF. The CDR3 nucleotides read TGTGCCAGCAAACAGTTTACTGAAGCTTTCTTT.

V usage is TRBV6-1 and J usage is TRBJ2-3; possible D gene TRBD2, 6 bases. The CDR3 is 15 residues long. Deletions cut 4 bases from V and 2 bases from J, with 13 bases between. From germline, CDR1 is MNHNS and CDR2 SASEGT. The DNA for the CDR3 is TGTGCCAGCAGTGTAGGAGGGGTCCCCACAGATACGCAGTATTTT. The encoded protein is CASSVGGVPTDTQYF.

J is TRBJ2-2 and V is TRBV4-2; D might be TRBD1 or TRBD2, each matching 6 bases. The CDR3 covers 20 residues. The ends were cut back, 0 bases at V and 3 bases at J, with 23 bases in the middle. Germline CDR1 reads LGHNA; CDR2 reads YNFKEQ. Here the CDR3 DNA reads TGTGCCAGCAGCCAAGATGTAGGGGGTACTAGCAGGCGGTACACCGGGGAGCTGTTTTTT. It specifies CASSQDVGGTSRRYTGELFF.

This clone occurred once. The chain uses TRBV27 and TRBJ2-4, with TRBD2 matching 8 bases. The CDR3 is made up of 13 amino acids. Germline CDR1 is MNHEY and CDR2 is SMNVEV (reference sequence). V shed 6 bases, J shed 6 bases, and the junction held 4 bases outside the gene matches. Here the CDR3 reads CASRAGGLNIQYF. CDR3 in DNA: TGTGCCAGCAGGGCGGGGGGCCTAAACATTCAGTACTTC.

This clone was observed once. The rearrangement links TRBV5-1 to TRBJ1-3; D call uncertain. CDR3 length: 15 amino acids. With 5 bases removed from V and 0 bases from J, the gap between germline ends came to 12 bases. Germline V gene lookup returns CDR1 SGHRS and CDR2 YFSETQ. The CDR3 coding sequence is TGCGCCAGCAGTTACGACGGAAGCTCTGGAAACACCATATATTTT. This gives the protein CASSYDGSSGNTIYF.

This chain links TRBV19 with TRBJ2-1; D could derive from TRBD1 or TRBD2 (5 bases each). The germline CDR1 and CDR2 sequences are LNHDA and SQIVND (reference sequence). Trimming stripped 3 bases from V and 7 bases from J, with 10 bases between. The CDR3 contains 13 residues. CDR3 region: CASSIRDLNEQFF. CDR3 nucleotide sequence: TGTGCCAGTAGTATTCGGGACCTTAATGAGCAGTTCTTC.

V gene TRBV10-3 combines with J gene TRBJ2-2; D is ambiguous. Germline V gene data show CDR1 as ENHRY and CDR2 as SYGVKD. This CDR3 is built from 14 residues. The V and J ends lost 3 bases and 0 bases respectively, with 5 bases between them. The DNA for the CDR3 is TGTGCCATCAGTGATTCGACGAACACCGGGGAGCTGTTTTTT. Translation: CAISDSTNTGELFF.

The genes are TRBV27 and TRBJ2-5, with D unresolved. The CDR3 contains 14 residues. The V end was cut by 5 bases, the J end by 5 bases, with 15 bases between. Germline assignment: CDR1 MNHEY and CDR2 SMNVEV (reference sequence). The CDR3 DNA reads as TGTGCCAGCAGTCCCGACACCCTTCGGGAGACCCAGTACTTC. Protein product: CASSPDTLRETQYF.

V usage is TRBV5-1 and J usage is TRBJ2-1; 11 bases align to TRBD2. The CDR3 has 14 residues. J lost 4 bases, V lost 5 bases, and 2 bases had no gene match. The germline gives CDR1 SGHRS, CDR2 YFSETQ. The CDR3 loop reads CASRASGRYNEQFF. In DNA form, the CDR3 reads TGCGCCAGCAGAGCTAGCGGGAGGTACAATGAGCAGTTCTTC.

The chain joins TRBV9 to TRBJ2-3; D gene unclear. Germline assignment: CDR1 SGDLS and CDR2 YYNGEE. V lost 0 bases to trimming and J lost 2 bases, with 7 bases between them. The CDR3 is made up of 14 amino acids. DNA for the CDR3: TGTGCCAGCAGCGTAGACGTCCTCACAGATACGCAGTATTTT. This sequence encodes CASSVDVLTDTQYF.

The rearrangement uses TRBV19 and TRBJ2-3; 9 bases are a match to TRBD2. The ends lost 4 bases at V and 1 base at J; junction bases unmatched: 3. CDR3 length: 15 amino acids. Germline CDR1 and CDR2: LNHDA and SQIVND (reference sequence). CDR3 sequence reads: CASSNLAGRTDTQYF. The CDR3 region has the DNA TGTGCCAGTAGTAATCTAGCGGGACGCACAGATACGCAGTATTTT.

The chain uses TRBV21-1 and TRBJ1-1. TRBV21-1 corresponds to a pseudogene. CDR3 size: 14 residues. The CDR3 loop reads CASSKAGTHTEAFF. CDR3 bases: TGTGCCAGCAGCAAAGCGGGGACTCACACTGAAGCTTTCTTT.

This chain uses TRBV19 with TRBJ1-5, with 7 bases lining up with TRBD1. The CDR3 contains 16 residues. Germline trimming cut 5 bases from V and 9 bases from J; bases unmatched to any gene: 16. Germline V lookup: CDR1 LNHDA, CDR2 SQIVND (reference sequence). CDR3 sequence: CASSLPAGGGKVPQHF. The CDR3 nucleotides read TGTGCCAGTAGTCTCCCTGCGGGAGGGGGCAAGGTGCCCCAGCATTTT.

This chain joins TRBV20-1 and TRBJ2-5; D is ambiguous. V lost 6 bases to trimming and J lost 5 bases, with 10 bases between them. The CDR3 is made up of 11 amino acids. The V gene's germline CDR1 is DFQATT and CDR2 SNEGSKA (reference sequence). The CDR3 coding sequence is TGCAGTGCGTCAAAAGGGGAGACCCAGTACTTC. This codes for CSASKGETQYF.

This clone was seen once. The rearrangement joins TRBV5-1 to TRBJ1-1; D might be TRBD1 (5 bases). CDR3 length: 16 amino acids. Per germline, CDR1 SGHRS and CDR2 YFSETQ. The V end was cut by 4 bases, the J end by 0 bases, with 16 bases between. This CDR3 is CASSDESRQMNTEAFF. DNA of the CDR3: TGCGCCAGCAGCGACGAATCCCGACAGATGAACACTGAAGCTTTCTTT.

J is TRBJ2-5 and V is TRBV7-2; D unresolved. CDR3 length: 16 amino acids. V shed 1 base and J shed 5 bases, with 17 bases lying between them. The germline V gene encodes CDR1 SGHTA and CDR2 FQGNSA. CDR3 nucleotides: TGTGCCAGCAGCTTAGTGGTGATTAGTAGTAGGGAGACCCAGTACTTC. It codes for CASSLVVISSRETQYF.

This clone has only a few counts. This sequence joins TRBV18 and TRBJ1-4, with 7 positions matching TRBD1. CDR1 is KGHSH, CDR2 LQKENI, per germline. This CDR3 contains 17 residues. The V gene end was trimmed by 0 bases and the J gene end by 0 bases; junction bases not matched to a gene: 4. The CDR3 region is CASSPPKGAATNEKLFF. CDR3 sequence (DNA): TGTGCCAGCTCACCACCTAAGGGGGCCGCAACTAATGAAAAACTGTTTTTT. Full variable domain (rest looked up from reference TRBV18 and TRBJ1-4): NAGVMQNPRHLVRRRGQEARLRCSPMKGHSHVYWYRQLPEEGLKFMVYLQKENIIDESGMPKERFSAEFPKEGPSILRIQQVVRGDSAAYFCASSPPKGAATNEKLFFGSGTQLSVL.

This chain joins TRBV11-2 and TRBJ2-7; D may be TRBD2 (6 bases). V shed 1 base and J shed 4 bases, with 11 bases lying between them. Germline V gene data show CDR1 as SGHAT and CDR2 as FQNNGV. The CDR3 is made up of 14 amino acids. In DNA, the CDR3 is TGTGCCAGCAGCTTAGCCGGGAGAGGTTACGAGCAGTACTTC. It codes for CASSLAGRGYEQYF.

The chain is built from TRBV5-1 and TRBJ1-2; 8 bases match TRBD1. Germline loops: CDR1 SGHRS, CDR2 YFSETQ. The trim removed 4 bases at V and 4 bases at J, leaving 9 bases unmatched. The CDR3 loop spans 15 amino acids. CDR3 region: CASSQMTGVTYGYTF. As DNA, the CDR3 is TGCGCCAGCAGCCAGATGACAGGGGTTACCTATGGCTACACCTTC.

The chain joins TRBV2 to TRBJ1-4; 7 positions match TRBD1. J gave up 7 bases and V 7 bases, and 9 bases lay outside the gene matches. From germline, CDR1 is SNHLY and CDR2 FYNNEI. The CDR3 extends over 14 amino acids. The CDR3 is CASKERGQGEKLFF. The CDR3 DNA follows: TGTGCCAGCAAGGAGAGGGGGCAGGGTGAAAAACTGTTTTTT.

CDR3 residues: CASTPVRAIGGYGYTF. The CDR3 bases are TGTGCCAGTACCCCCGTTCGGGCAATTGGGGGCTATGGCTACACCTTC. The chain couples TRBV19 to TRBJ1-2, with a weak D call TRBD1 (5 bases). The CDR3 consists of 16 residues. V lost 7 bases to trimming and J lost 4 bases, with 22 bases between them. CDR1 is LNHDA and CDR2 is SQIVND in the germline V gene (reference sequence).

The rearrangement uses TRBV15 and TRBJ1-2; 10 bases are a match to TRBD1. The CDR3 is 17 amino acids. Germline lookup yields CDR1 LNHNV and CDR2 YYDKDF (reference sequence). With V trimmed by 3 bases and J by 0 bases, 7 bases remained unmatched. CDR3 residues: CATSSRDRGRANYGYTF. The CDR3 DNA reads TGTGCCACCAGCAGCCGGGACAGGGGAAGGGCTAACTATGGCTACACCTTC.

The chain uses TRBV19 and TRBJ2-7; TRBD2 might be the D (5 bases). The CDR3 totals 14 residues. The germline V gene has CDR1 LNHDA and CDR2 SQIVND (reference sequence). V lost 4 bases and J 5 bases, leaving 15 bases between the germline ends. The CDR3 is CASSSRHGKDEQYF. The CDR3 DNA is TGTGCCAGTAGTAGTCGACACGGGAAGGACGAGCAGTACTTC.

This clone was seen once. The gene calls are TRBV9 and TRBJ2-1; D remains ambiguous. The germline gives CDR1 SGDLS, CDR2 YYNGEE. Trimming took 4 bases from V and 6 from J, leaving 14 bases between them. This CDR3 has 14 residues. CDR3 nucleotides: TGTGCCAGCAGCAAAGACTCTGCCGGCAATGAGCAGTTCTTC. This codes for CASSKDSAGNEQFF.

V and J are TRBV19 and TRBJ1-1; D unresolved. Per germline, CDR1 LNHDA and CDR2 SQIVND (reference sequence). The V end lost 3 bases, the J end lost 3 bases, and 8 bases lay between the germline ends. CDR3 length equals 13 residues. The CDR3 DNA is TGTGCCAGTAGTATGGACGGTTACACTGAAGCTTTCTTT. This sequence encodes CASSMDGYTEAFF.

CDR3 sequence (DNA): TGTGCCAGCAGTTCGCGGGGGGTGGGCTACGAGCAGTACTTC. Translating it yields CASSSRGVGYEQYF. The rearrangement joins TRBV2 to TRBJ2-5, with TRBD2 matching over 8 bases. Matching the DNA end better, TRBJ2-7 makes the J call doubtful. The CDR3 runs to 14 residues. Per the germline V gene, CDR1 is SNHLY and CDR2 is FYNNEI.

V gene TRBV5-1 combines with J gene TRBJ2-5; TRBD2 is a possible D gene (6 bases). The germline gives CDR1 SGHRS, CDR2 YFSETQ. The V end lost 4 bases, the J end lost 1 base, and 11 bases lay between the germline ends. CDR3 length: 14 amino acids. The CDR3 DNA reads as TGCGCCAGCAGCCCTAGCGCAGTCCAAGAGACCCAGTACTTC. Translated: CASSPSAVQETQYF.

CDR3 residues: CASSFSVTPYEQYF. CDR3 in DNA: TGTGCCAGCAGCTTTTCGGTGACCCCCTACGAGCAGTACTTC. This chain uses TRBV11-3 with TRBJ2-7, with D unresolved. The V end lost 3 bases, the J end lost 2 bases, and 11 bases lay between the germline ends. CDR1 is SGHNT, CDR2 YENEEA, per germline. The CDR3 contains 14 residues.

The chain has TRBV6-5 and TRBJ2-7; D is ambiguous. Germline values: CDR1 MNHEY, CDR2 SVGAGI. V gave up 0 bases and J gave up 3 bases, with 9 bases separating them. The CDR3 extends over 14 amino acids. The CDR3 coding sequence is TGTGCCAGCAGTTACTCGAACAGCTTCTACGAGCAGTACTTC. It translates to CASSYSNSFYEQYF.